The following is a T cell receptor (beta chain) sequence with its context. The antigen is undetermined. This CDR3 has 13 residues. Germline CDR1 is SGHTA and CDR2 is FQGNSA. V was trimmed by 1 base and J by 7 bases, leaving 8 bases between them. The donors were members of the validation cohort comprising over a hundred subjects, separate from the roughly 680-subject first cohort. The assay was immunoSEQ multiplex PCR, and TCRdb's table has in-frame clones only and misses some. The data contain about 73,000 clones, about 90% of them singletons. The sample comes from a study of cytomegalovirus exposure and HLA in healthy donors. Study observations and caveats: Three CMV-associated chains were confirmed in vitro to be specific for CMV antigens. According to the study, around 160 TCR beta chains were cytomegalovirus-associated. Reports indicated that the classifier achieved high specificity and sensitivity in diagnosing cytomegalovirus status.

The sequenced sample consisted of PBMCs. The source is a woman between 18 and 29 years old in good health and CMV-seropositive. V is TRBV7-2 and J is TRBJ1-5, with unresolved D. Here the CDR3 reads CASSLEPNQPQHF. The CDR3 region has the DNA TGTGCCAGCAGCTTAGAACCTAACCAGCCCCAGCATTTT.